This note documents a single T cell receptor beta chain sequence. Its antigen is unknown. No quality values exist for individual bases; no much larger clone is one base distant. The CDR3 regions of human TCRbeta chains were subjected to immunosequencing. In the paper's pipeline: Repertoire TCRs were checked for matches against a reference library of SARS-CoV-2-specific TCRs that had been generated using the MIRA antigen-specificity platform. Breadth was defined as the fraction of unique TCRs that were SARS-CoV-2-associated, and depth was defined as the fraction of total T cells that were SARS-CoV-2-associated. Using the MIRA data, each spike-specific TCR was assigned both to the spike region to which the TCR was reactive and to a CD4 or CD8 class. Log10-transformed breadth and depth values were compared by one-way ANOVA with Sidak's multiple comparisons tests. TCRdb retrieved this table from immuneACCESS and kept in-frame rearrangements only. Not all clones are present; in checked studies, unresolved V genes account for under half, and no reason is known for the remainder. The DNA was the basis for D and trimming; V, J and clone size are from that table. The sample table holds roughly 72,000 clones, of which around 85% were seen once. The top ten constitute roughly 21% of the sample.

CDR1 is given as ENHRY and CDR2 as SYGVKD, both from the germline V gene. The CDR3 runs 12 amino acids, cysteine and phenylalanine included. The entry retains the CDR3 DNA only, 36 bases that are in frame from base 1. V is reduced by 4 bases and J by 1 base, leaving a spacing of 3 bases between them. This entry is derived from a study of T cell responses to AZD1222 COVID-19 vaccine (dated by TCRdb to the early 2020s). In terms of the full investigation: AZD1222 recipients whose second dose came at about 4 weeks and those whose second dose came at about 12 weeks were combined into one group, since spike-specific TCR depth and breadth did not differ between the two schedules. A total of 240 or so trial participants underwent TCR sequencing, of whom more than 200 had received two doses of AZD1222 and some 25 had received two doses of the MenACWY control vaccine. Trial participants were enrolled into age subgroups of 18-55, 56-69 and 70-plus years, which contained about 160, 30 and 59 TCR-sequenced participants, respectively. General study outcomes and caveats: Epitopes outside the regions mutated in the B.1.351 and B.1.1.7 variants were reportedly recognized by nearly half of the unique spike-specific TCRs. Conclusions about previously exposed vaccinees were limited because only a handful of AZD1222 recipients were SARS-CoV-2 seropositive at baseline. Because no day 14 peak-response samples were available, the repertoires could be characterized only after the peak T cell response. Participants were mostly white British and included more females than males, and it was suggested by the authors that clonal diversity may have been underestimated. In the small 56-69-year group, the increase in depth fell short of significance, most likely because of low power. Spike-specific TCR breadth and depth rose significantly after two AZD1222 doses compared with day 0 and with MenACWY recipients. CD4 TCRs associated with the vaccine covered the entire spike protein, and the dominant responses were in regions 160-218 and 743-854.

Per the publication, the time point label means: baseline before first vaccination. Vaccinee samples came from UK trials COV001 and COV002, including a single-blind randomized controlled phase 2/3 trial of AZD1222 (ChAdOx1 nCoV-19) in healthy adults. For TCRbeta chain sequencing, PBMC samples were collected from trial participants at day 0 and at day 28 after the second dose. The rearranged chain carries TRBV10-3 and TRBJ2-3; no D gene can be assigned with confidence. This receptor was taken from an adult in good health. Sequenced material: peripheral blood, taken on day 0 of AZD1222 vaccination. The CDR3 region has the sequence CAISARTDTQYF. The DNA sequence is TGTGCCATCAGTGCCCGCACAGATACGCAGTATTTT.